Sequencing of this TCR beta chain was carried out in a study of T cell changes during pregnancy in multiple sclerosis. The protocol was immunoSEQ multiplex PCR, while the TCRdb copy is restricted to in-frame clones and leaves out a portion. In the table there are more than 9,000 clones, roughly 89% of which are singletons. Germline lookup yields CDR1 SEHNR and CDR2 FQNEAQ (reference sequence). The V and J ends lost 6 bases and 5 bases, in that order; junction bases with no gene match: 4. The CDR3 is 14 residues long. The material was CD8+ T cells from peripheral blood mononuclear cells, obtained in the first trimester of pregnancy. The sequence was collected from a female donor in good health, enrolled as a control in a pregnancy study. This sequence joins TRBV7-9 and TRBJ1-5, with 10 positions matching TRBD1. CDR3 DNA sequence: TGTGCCAGCAGTTTCGGACAGGGGGATCAGCCCCAGCATTTT. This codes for CASSFGQGDQPQHF. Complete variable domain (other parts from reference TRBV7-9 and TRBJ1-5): DTGVSQNPRHKITKRGQNVTFRCDPISEHNRLYWYRQTLGQGPEFLTYFQNEAQLEKSRLLSDRFSAERPKGSFSTLEIQRTEQGDSAMYLCASSFGQGDQPQHFGDGTRLSIL.